This T cell receptor beta chain was identified in a study of cytomegalovirus exposure and HLA in healthy donors. PCR employed 60 Vbeta and 13 Jbeta primers. Method: immunoSEQ multiplex PCR; TCRdb's copy keeps in-frame clones and lacks some. The sample carries under 200,000 clones, 80% recorded once. V shed 3 bases, J shed 2 bases, and the junction held 12 bases outside the gene matches. From germline, CDR1 is LGHNA and CDR2 YNFKEQ. The length of the CDR3 is 18 residues. The V gene is TRBV4-2, the J gene TRBJ2-1; TRBD1 agrees at 8 bases. The clonotype originates from a woman in her forties or fifties in good health and CMV-seropositive. The specimen sequenced was PBMCs. As DNA, the CDR3 is TGTGCCAGCAGCCAGCTAATCACAGGGGGAATTGCCTACAATGAGCAGTTCTTC. Its translation: CASSQLITGGIAYNEQFF.